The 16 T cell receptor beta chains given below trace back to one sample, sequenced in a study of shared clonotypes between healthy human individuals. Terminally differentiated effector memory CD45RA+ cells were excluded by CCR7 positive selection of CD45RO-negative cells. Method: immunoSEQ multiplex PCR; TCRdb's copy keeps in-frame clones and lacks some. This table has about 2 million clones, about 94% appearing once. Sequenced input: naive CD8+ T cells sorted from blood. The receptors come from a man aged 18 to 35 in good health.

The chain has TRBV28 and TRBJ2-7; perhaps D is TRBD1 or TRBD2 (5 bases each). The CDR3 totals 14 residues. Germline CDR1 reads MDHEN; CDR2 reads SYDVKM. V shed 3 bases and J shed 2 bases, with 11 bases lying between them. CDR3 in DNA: TGTGCCAGCAGTTTTGTGGGGACGGCCTACGAGCAGTACTTC. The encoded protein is CASSFVGTAYEQYF.

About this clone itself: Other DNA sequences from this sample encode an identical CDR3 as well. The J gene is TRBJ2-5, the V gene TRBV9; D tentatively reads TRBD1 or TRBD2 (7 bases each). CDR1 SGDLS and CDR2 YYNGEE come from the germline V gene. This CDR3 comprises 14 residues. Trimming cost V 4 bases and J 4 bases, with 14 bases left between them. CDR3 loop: CASSTSGGVETQYF. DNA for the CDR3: TGTGCCAGCAGCACCTCAGGGGGGGTAGAGACCCAGTACTTC.

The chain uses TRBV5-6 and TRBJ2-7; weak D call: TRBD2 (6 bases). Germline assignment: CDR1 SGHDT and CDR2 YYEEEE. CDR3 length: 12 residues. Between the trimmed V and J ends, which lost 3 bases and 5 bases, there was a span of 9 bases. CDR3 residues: CASSSGVHEQYF. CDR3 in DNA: TGTGCCAGCAGCTCGGGGGTCCACGAGCAGTACTTC.

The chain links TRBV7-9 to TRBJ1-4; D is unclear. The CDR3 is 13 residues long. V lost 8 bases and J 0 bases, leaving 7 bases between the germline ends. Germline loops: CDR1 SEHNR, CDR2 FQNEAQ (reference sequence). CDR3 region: CASRLTTNEKLFF. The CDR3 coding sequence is TGTGCCAGCCGGCTCACAACTAATGAAAAACTGTTTTTT.

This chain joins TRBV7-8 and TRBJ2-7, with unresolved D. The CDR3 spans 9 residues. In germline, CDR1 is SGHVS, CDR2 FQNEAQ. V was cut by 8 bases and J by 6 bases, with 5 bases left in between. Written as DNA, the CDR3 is TGTGCCAGCGGGTCCGAGCAGTACTTC. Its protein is CASGSEQYF.

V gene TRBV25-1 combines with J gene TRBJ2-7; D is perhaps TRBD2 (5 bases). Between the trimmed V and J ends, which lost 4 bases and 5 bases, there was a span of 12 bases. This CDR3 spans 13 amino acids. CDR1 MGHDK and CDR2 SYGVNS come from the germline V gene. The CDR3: CASSAGIPDEQYF. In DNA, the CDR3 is TGTGCCAGCAGTGCGGGGATCCCTGACGAGCAGTACTTC.

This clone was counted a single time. CDR3 amino acids: CAWDVGQGAREQYF. In nucleotides, the CDR3 is TGTGCCTGGGACGTTGGCCAGGGGGCTCGTGAGCAGTACTTC. The V call is TRBV30, the J call TRBJ2-7; TRBD1 agrees at 8 bases. V dropped 5 bases and J dropped 7; count of bases not matched to a gene: 13. CDR1 is GTSNPN and CDR2 is SVGIG in the germline V gene (reference sequence). The CDR3 is 14 amino acids.

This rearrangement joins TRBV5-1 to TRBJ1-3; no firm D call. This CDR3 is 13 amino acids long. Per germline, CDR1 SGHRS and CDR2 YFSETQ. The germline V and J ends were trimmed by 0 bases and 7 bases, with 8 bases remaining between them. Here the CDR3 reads CASSLALGNTIYF. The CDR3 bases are TGCGCCAGCAGCTTGGCCTTGGGGAACACCATATATTTT. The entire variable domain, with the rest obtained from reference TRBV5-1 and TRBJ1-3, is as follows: KAGVTQTPRYLIKTRGQQVTLSCSPISGHRSVSWYQQTPGQGLQFLFEYFSETQRNKGNFPGRFSGRQFSNSRSEMNVSTLELGDSALYLCASSLALGNTIYFGEGSWLTVV.

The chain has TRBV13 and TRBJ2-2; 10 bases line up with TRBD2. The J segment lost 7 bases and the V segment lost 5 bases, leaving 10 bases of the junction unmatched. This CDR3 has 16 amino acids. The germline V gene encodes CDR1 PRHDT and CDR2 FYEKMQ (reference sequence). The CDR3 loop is CASSPRKREGLGELFF. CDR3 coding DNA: TGTGCCAGCAGCCCCCGGAAGCGGGAGGGCCTCGGGGAGCTGTTTTTT.

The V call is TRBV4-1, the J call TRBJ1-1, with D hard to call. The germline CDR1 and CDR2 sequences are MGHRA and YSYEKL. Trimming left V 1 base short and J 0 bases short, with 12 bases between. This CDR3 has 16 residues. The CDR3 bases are TGCGCCAGCAGCCAAGGAGCCTCAGGCCTGAACACTGAAGCTTTCTTT. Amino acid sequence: CASSQGASGLNTEAFF.

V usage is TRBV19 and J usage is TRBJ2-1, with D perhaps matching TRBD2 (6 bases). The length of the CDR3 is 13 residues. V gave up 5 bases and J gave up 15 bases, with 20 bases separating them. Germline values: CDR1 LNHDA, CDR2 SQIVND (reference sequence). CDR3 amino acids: CASSSRLDRVMFF. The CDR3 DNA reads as TGTGCCAGTAGTTCACGACTAGATAGAGTGATGTTCTTC.

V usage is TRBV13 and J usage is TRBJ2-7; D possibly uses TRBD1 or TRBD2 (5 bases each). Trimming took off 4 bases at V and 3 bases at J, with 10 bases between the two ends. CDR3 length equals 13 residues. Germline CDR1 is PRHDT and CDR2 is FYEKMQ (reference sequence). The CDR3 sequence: CASSSGDVYEQYF. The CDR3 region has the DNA TGTGCCAGCAGCTCTGGGGACGTCTACGAGCAGTACTTC.

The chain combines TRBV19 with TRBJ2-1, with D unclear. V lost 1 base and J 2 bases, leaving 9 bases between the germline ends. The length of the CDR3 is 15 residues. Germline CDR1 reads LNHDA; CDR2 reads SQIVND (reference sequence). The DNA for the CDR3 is TGTGCCAGTAGTATAGGGCAGGCGGCCTACAATGAGCAGTTCTTC. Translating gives CASSIGQAAYNEQFF.

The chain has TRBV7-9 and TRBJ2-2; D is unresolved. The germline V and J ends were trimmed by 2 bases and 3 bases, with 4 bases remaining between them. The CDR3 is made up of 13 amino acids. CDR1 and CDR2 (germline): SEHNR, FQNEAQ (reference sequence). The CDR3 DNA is TGTGCCAGCAGCTTATCAGACACCGGGGAGCTGTTTTTT. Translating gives CASSLSDTGELFF.

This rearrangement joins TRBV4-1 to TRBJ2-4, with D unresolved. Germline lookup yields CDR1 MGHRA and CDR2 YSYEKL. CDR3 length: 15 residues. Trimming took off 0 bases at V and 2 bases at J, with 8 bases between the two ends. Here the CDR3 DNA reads TGCGCCAGCAGCCAAGATAACGGATCCAAAAACATTCAGTACTTC. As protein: CASSQDNGSKNIQYF.

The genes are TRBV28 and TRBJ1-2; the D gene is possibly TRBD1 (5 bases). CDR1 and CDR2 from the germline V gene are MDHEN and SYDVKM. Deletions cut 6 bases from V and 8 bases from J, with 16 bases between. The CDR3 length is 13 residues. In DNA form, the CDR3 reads TGTGCCAGCAGACCGGGACCCGATCAAGGCTACACCTTC. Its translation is CASRPGPDQGYTF.